These 15 T cell receptor beta chains came from one sample sequenced in a study of graft-versus-host responses after intestinal transplantation. Sequencing used immunoSEQ multiplex PCR; TCRdb keeps in-frame clones, though not all of them. This sample has tens of thousands of clones, with roughly 87% found just once. These receptors have no identified antigens. The sample in question was unstimulated CD4+ T cells sorted from spleen or lymph node cells, obtained before intestinal transplant. The source is a human donor who received an intestinal transplant.

The chain couples TRBV7-9 to TRBJ2-6, with no clear D. The V end was cut by 5 bases, the J end by 4 bases, with 9 bases between. Germline CDR1 is SEHNR and CDR2 is FQNEAQ (reference sequence). The CDR3 length is 14 residues. The CDR3 DNA reads TGTGCCAGCAGCACCTCAAGGGGGGCCAACGTCCTGACTTTC. Amino acid sequence: CASSTSRGANVLTF.

This clone was seen just once. The rearrangement joins TRBV11-3 to TRBJ1-1; 10 nucleotides line up with TRBD1. In germline, CDR1 is SGHNT, CDR2 YENEEA. V gave up 4 bases and J gave up 6 bases; unmatched junction bases: 5. The CDR3 spans 14 residues. The CDR3 DNA sequence: TGTGCCAGCAGCTGGACAGGGGGACTCGCTGAAGCTTTCTTT. Translated: CASSWTGGLAEAFF.

The rearrangement uses TRBV29-1 and TRBJ1-3; 8 bases map to TRBD1. The CDR3 extends over 13 amino acids. The germline V gene has CDR1 SQVTM and CDR2 ANQGSEA. Trimming at V came to 5 bases and at J to 4 bases, leaving 4 bases not matched to a gene. CDR3 protein: CSVWTGPGNTIYF. The CDR3 DNA reads TGCAGCGTTTGGACAGGGCCCGGAAACACCATATATTTT. Based on the CDR3 plus reference TRBV29-1 and TRBJ1-3, the full variable domain is SAVISQKPSRDICQRGTSLTIQCQVDSQVTMMFWYRQQPGQSLTLIATANQGSEATYESGFVIDKFPISRPNLTFSTLTVSNMSPEDSSIYLCSVWTGPGNTIYFGEGSWLTVV.

This clone was recorded only once. This chain links TRBV20-1 with TRBJ1-1; no clear D gene. The CDR3 is made up of 11 amino acids. Germline-derived CDR1 and CDR2 are DFQATT and SNEGSKA (reference sequence). V was cut by 1 base and J by 4 bases, with 4 bases left in between. CDR3 sequence: CSARGGTEAFF. The CDR3 region has the DNA TGCAGTGCTAGAGGGGGCACTGAAGCTTTCTTT.

This chain joins TRBV4-1 and TRBJ2-4; D is unclear. The CDR3 runs to 15 residues. Trimming shortened V by 4 bases and J by 0 bases, and 10 bases separated the two germline ends. Germline lookup yields CDR1 MGHRA and CDR2 YSYEKL. For the CDR3, the DNA is TGCGCCAGCAGCCCATCGGGTCTAGCCAAAAACATTCAGTACTTC. Residues: CASSPSGLAKNIQYF.

J is TRBJ1-2 and V is TRBV5-6, with D perhaps TRBD1 (5 bases). Germline V gene sequence: CDR1 SGHDT, CDR2 YYEEEE. The CDR3 consists of 13 residues. The V and J ends lost 3 bases and 1 base respectively, with 7 bases between them. The CDR3 sequence: CASSSGGNYGYTF. The CDR3 DNA follows: TGTGCCAGCAGCTCTGGGGGTAACTATGGCTACACCTTC.

In this sample, this clone turned up a few times. The V call is TRBV6-1, the J call TRBJ1-5; no definite D call. Between the trimmed V and J ends, which lost 0 bases and 5 bases, there was a span of 11 bases. CDR3 length: 15 residues. Looked up from germline, CDR1 is MNHNS and CDR2 is SASEGT. As DNA, the CDR3 is TGTGCCAGCAGTGAAGCCGATGGGCAGTATCAGCCCCAGCATTTT. It translates to CASSEADGQYQPQHF.

There are a few counts of this clone. This chain connects TRBV7-9 to TRBJ1-2; TRBD1 is a possible D gene (6 bases). The CDR3 length is 16 residues. Per germline, CDR1 SEHNR and CDR2 FQNEAQ (reference sequence). The V gene lost 2 bases and the J gene lost 4 bases, with 17 bases spanning the gap. The DNA of the CDR3 is TGTGCCAGCAGCTTATGGACAATGACAGGTCTCTATGGCTACACCTTC. Translation: CASSLWTMTGLYGYTF.

This chain joins TRBV10-1 and TRBJ1-1; 10 nucleotides align to TRBD1. The CDR3 spans 15 residues. CDR1 is WNHNN, CDR2 SYGVQD, per germline (reference sequence). J lost 4 bases, V lost 6 bases, and 8 bases had no gene match. The CDR3 DNA sequence: TGCGCCAGCAGACGGGACAGGGGACGAAGCACTGAAGCTTTCTTT. Protein: CASRRDRGRSTEAFF.

The genes are TRBV21-1 and TRBJ2-7; the table's D call TRBD1 went unverified against the DNA. TRBV21-1 is termed a pseudogene. The CDR3 sequence is 18 residues long. This CDR3 is CASSKRAKRTGNSDEQYF. CDR3 in DNA: TGTGCCAGCAGCAAAAGGGCTAAACGGACAGGCAATTCGGACGAGCAGTACTTC.

The chain couples TRBV7-9 to TRBJ2-3; 12 bases map to TRBD2. The V segment lost 1 base and the J segment 3 bases; nucleotides outside the gene matches: 2. The CDR3 runs to 16 residues. CDR1 is SEHNR, CDR2 FQNEAQ, per germline (reference sequence). The CDR3 spells CASSLGTSGGTDTQYF. The CDR3 DNA is TGTGCCAGCAGCTTAGGAACTAGCGGGGGGACAGATACGCAGTATTTT.

V usage is TRBV9 and J usage is TRBJ2-3, with 7 bases that match TRBD2. V lost 0 bases, J lost 6 bases, and 7 bases stayed unmatched. The CDR3 is made up of 15 amino acids. CDR1 SGDLS and CDR2 YYNGEE come from the germline V gene. The CDR3 reads CASSVGISGSDTQYF. As DNA, the CDR3 is TGTGCCAGCAGCGTAGGCATTAGCGGGTCCGATACGCAGTATTTT.

The gene calls are TRBV12-2 and TRBJ2-7; TRBD2 reflects the table's D call only, with no check against the DNA. TRBV12-2 has pseudogene status. The CDR3 totals 16 residues. As DNA, the CDR3 is TGTGCAAGTCGTTTGGCCGATCCCGGGACTAACTACGAGCAGTACTTC. Protein sequence: CASRLADPGTNYEQYF.

This chain connects TRBV5-1 to TRBJ2-5; possible D gene TRBD2, 5 bases. CDR3 length: 13 residues. Germline V gene data show CDR1 as SGHRS and CDR2 as YFSETQ. Trimming removed 2 bases at V and 3 bases at J, with 8 bases between. DNA of the CDR3: TGCGCCAGCAGCTTACCCGGGAAAGAGACCCAGTACTTC. It yields the protein CASSLPGKETQYF.

The rearrangement joins TRBV7-9 to TRBJ2-1, with D possibly matching TRBD2 (8 bases). V lost 6 bases and J 7 bases, leaving 19 bases between the germline ends. This CDR3 is 15 amino acids long. Germline CDR1 and CDR2: SEHNR and FQNEAQ (reference sequence). CDR3 loop: CASRVAGTVTNEQFF. The CDR3 nucleotides are TGTGCCAGCAGGGTAGCGGGGACAGTCACGAATGAGCAGTTCTTC.